This T cell receptor (beta chain) was recorded in a study of blood T cells in healthy people across ages. The CDR3 has 14 residues. V was cut by 3 bases and J by 5 bases, with 11 bases left in between. Points on this clonotype: A much larger clone lies a single base off, so this may be a read error.

Next came a second PCR, run for about 7 to 12 cycles, which used a sample-barcoded 5' primer along with a J-beta primer mix. TCRdb passed the 5' RACE reads through MiXCR, listing each CDR3 protein once. The data contain fewer than 1,000,000 distinct CDR3 sequences, 35% to 50% of them seen just once; the ten biggest clones take up 15% to 20%. The source material was blood. This chain joins TRBV12-3 or TRBV12-4 and TRBJ2-1, with a weak D call TRBD1 (6 bases). The clonotype comes from a man older than 75 in good health. This CDR3 reads CASSFGTSHNEQFF. In DNA, the CDR3 is TGTGCCAGCAGTTTCGGGACATCCCACAATGAGCAGTTCTTC.